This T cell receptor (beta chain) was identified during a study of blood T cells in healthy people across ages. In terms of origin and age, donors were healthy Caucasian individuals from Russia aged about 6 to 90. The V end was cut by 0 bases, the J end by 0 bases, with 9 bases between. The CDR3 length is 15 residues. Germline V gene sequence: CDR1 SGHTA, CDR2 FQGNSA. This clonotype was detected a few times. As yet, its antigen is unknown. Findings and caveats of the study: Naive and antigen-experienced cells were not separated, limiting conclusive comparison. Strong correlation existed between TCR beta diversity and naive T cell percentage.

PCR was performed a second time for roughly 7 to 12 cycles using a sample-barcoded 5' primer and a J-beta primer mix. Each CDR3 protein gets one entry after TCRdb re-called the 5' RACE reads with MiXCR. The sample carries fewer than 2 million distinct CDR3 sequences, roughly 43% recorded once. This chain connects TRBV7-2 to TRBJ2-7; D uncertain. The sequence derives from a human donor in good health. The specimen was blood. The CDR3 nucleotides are TGTGCCAGCAGCTTAGCCGCCGCAGGCTCCTACGAGCAGTACTTC. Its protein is CASSLAAAGSYEQYF.